The present T cell receptor beta chain was sequenced within a study of metastatic and nonmetastatic thyroid tumors. TCRdb recomputed clones from the PCR reads via MiXCR. The sample lists some 25,000 clones, approximately 19% occurring once. This clone counts as medium-sized. All patients were treatment-naive before thyroid surgery. V lost 4 bases and J lost 0, with 7 bases in between. There are 13 residues in the CDR3. Germline V CDR1 and CDR2: SNHLY, FYNNEI. The receptor's source is a male donor with papillary thyroid cancer or a benign thyroid nodule (not recorded which). Some clones in this sample may be carry-over from other donors' samples. Material: blood. The chain employs TRBV2 and TRBJ2-7; D is possibly TRBD2 (6 bases). As DNA, the CDR3 is TGTGCCAGCAGTGTGGGGGGCTCCTACGAGCAGTACTTC. Its translation is CASSVGGSYEQYF.